Below are 21 T cell receptor beta chains sequenced from a single sample in a study of cytomegalovirus exposure and HLA in healthy donors. Primers included in the PCR were 60 Vbeta and 13 Jbeta primers. Here immunoSEQ multiplex PCR was the method, and the copy in TCRdb shows in-frame clones only, minus some. Of around 160,000 clones in the sample, about 64% were seen once. The sample comprised PBMCs. The receptors stem from a man over 45 in good health and CMV-seronegative.

The rearrangement joins TRBV30 to TRBJ1-1, with TRBD1 matching 10 bases. Trimming took 8 bases from V and 5 from J; bases not matched to a gene: 8. The CDR3 is made up of 13 amino acids. Germline lookup yields CDR1 GTSNPN and CDR2 SVGIG (reference sequence). CDR3 protein: CAGQDRGGTEAFF. The CDR3 bases are TGTGCCGGGCAGGACAGGGGGGGAACTGAAGCTTTCTTT. Looking up the rest from reference TRBV30 and TRBJ1-1 gives the full variable domain: SQTIHQWPATLVQPVGSPLSLECTVEGTSNPNLYWYRQAAGRGLQLLFYSVGIGQISSEVPQNLSASRPQDRQFILSSKKLLLSDSGFYLCAGQDRGGTEAFFGQGTRLTVV.

This chain uses TRBV6-4 with TRBJ1-6; 7 bases are shared with TRBD1. The CDR3 has 17 residues. After removal of 5 bases from V and 1 base from J, the junction contained 8 bases not matched to a gene. Germline-derived CDR1 and CDR2 are MRHNA and SNTAGT. The CDR3: CASSTKDRDSYNSPLHF. CDR3 DNA sequence: TGTGCCAGCAGTACTAAAGACAGGGATTCCTATAATTCACCCCTCCACTTT.

This clone was detected once. The genes are TRBV5-1 and TRBJ1-1; D call uncertain. The CDR3 sequence is 15 residues long. Deletions cut 0 bases from V and 2 bases from J, with 11 bases between. The germline V gene has CDR1 SGHRS and CDR2 YFSETQ. CDR3 in DNA: TGCGCCAGCAGCTTGGTTGCAGGATCTAACACTGAAGCTTTCTTT. It specifies CASSLVAGSNTEAFF.

Details on this clone: Other nucleotide sequences in the sample specify the same CDR3. The chain employs TRBV5-5 and TRBJ2-5, with TRBD2 as a possible D gene (6 bases). V dropped 0 bases and J dropped 3 bases, with 12 bases sitting between them. The CDR3 has 15 amino acids. Germline CDR1 reads SGHKS; CDR2 reads YYEKEE (reference sequence). The CDR3 spells CASSLGPGGEETQYF. Here the CDR3 DNA reads TGTGCCAGCAGCTTGGGGCCAGGCGGGGAAGAGACCCAGTACTTC.

This chain connects TRBV11-1 to TRBJ2-5; 8 nucleotides agree with TRBD2. CDR1 and CDR2 (germline): SGHAT, FQDESV (reference sequence). The length of the CDR3 is 15 residues. V dropped 2 bases and J dropped 5; count of bases not matched to a gene: 7. The DNA of the CDR3 is TGTGCCAGCAGCTTAAAAGCGGGGGCGTGGGAGACCCAGTACTTC. Translated, it gives CASSLKAGAWETQYF.

This sequence joins TRBV7-3 and TRBJ2-3; TRBD2 matches 9 bases. Unmatched junction bases numbered 4, after V lost 5 bases and J lost 1 base. This CDR3 is built from 15 residues. Germline CDR1 is SGHTA and CDR2 is FQGTGA. CDR3 sequence reads: CASSMLAGRTDTQYF. DNA for the CDR3: TGTGCCAGCAGCATGCTAGCGGGACGCACAGATACGCAGTATTTT. Using reference TRBV7-3 and TRBJ2-3 for the parts outside the CDR3, the full variable domain is GAGVSQTPSNKVTEKGKYVELRCDPISGHTALYWYRQSLGQGPEFLIYFQGTGAADDSGLPNDRFFAVRPEGSVSTLKIQRTERGDSAVYLCASSMLAGRTDTQYFGPGTRLTVL.

The genes are TRBV5-5 and TRBJ2-3, with 10 nucleotides matching TRBD1. CDR1 and CDR2 from the germline V gene are SGHKS and YYEKEE (reference sequence). The CDR3 consists of 16 residues. Unmatched junction bases numbered 10, after V lost 4 bases and J lost 5 bases. The CDR3, as DNA: TGTGCCAGCAGCATTGCCGGGACAGGGGCGGGAGATACGCAGTATTTT. It codes for CASSIAGTGAGDTQYF. Full variable domain (remainder filled in from reference TRBV5-5 and TRBJ2-3): DAGVTQSPTHLIKTRGQQVTLRCSPISGHKSVSWYQQVLGQGPQFIFQYYEKEERGRGNFPDRFSARQFPNYSSELNVNALLLGDSALYLCASSIAGTGAGDTQYFGPGTRLTVL.

The chain is built from TRBV28 and TRBJ2-5, with 7 positions matching TRBD1. This CDR3 is 15 amino acids long. CDR1 is MDHEN and CDR2 is SYDVKM in the germline V gene. With V trimmed by 3 bases and J by 5 bases, 9 bases remained unmatched. The CDR3 DNA sequence: TGTGCCAGCAGTTTGGAGACAGGGTTAAGGGAGACCCAGTACTTC. Amino acids: CASSLETGLRETQYF.

V usage is TRBV11-2 and J usage is TRBJ1-1; D may be TRBD1 (6 bases). The germline CDR1 and CDR2 sequences are SGHAT and FQNNGV. V was pared by 3 bases and J by 0 bases, with 17 bases between. This CDR3 comprises 17 residues. The CDR3 DNA reads as TGTGCCAGCAGCTTCCCTAAGGACAGCCCCATGAACACTGAAGCTTTCTTT. Translated: CASSFPKDSPMNTEAFF.

As regards this clone: The junction departs from germline at one end; a sequencing error may be responsible. The gene calls are TRBV5-1 and TRBJ2-2, with 8 bases fitting TRBD1. Germline values: CDR1 SGHRS, CDR2 YFSETQ. The CDR3 covers 15 residues. In nucleotides, the CDR3 is TGCGCCAGCACCTTGGGGACAGGAAACACCGGGGAGCTGTTTTTT. This codes for CASTLGTGNTGELFF.

This clone has just a few counts. The CDR3 region has the DNA TGTGCCAGCAGTTTAGACTTACGGGACAGATATAATTCACCCCTCCACTTT. This sequence encodes CASSLDLRDRYNSPLHF. This rearrangement joins TRBV27 to TRBJ1-6; TRBD1 aligns across 7 bases. This CDR3 contains 17 residues. The ends lost 2 bases at V and 4 bases at J; junction bases unmatched: 8. CDR1 MNHEY and CDR2 SMNVEV come from the germline V gene (reference sequence).

The CDR3 region has the DNA TGTGCTAGTGGCTCCGGGGGGGCCAGCACAGATACGCAGTATTTT. This gives the protein CASGSGGASTDTQYF. The chain has TRBV12-5 and TRBJ2-3, with 8 bases identical to TRBD2. The V segment lost 6 bases and the J segment 0 bases; nucleotides outside the gene matches: 5. CDR3 length equals 15 residues. CDR1 and CDR2 (germline): LGHNT, FRNRAP.

The V and J genes are TRBV25-1 and TRBJ1-2, with 9 nucleotides matching TRBD1. V dropped 8 bases and J dropped 8; count of bases not matched to a gene: 15. Germline V gene data show CDR1 as MGHDK and CDR2 as SYGVNS. The CDR3 loop spans 15 amino acids. Here the CDR3 DNA reads TGTGCCAGCTCCCCGGGGACAGGGAGAATATTGGGCTACACCTTC. This gives the protein CASSPGTGRILGYTF.

The chain links TRBV11-2 to TRBJ2-1; the match to TRBD1 covers 9 bases. CDR3 length: 16 residues. Germline CDR1 and CDR2: SGHAT and FQNNGV. The J segment lost 5 bases and the V segment lost 4 bases, leaving 9 bases of the junction unmatched. The CDR3 here is CASSSIDRGKHNEQFF. In DNA form, the CDR3 reads TGTGCCAGCAGCTCAATCGACAGGGGGAAGCACAATGAGCAGTTCTTC. The full variable domain, its missing parts supplied by reference TRBV11-2 and TRBJ2-1, is EAGVAQSPRYKIIEKRQSVAFWCNPISGHATLYWYQQILGQGPKLLIQFQNNGVVDDSQLPKDRFSAERLKGVDSTLKIQPAKLEDSAVYLCASSSIDRGKHNEQFFGPGTRLTVL.

This CDR3 reads CASSLVSNSNQPQHF. The CDR3 DNA is TGTGCCAGCAGCTTAGTTAGTAATAGCAATCAGCCCCAGCATTTT. This chain links TRBV7-2 with TRBJ1-5; D unresolved. The V gene lost 1 base and the J gene lost 0 bases, with 7 bases spanning the gap. This CDR3 has 15 residues. CDR1 SGHTA and CDR2 FQGNSA come from the germline V gene. The entire variable domain, with the rest obtained from reference TRBV7-2 and TRBJ1-5, is as follows: GAGVSQSPSNKVTEKGKDVELRCDPISGHTALYWYRQSLGQGLEFLIYFQGNSAPDKSGLPSDRFSAERTGGSVSTLTIQRTQQEDSAVYLCASSLVSNSNQPQHFGDGTRLSIL.

The V call is TRBV10-3, the J call TRBJ2-7; D is uncertain. This CDR3 has 13 residues. V was cut by 6 bases and J by 0 bases, with 9 bases left in between. CDR1 is ENHRY and CDR2 is SYGVKD in the germline V gene. The CDR3 nucleotides are TGTGCCATCAGGGGCCCTGACTCCTACGAGCAGTACTTC. The encoded protein is CAIRGPDSYEQYF.

As to this clone: The sample contains more than one DNA sequence encoding this CDR3. The chain employs TRBV18 and TRBJ1-5; 8 bases are shared with TRBD1. The CDR3 contains 14 residues. V dropped 6 bases and J dropped 1; count of bases not matched to a gene: 2. In germline, CDR1 is KGHSH, CDR2 LQKENI. This chain's CDR3 is CASSRTGSNQPQHF. The DNA for the CDR3 is TGTGCCAGCTCGCGGACAGGGAGCAATCAGCCCCAGCATTTT.

There are a few counts of this clone. The J gene is TRBJ2-2, the V gene TRBV5-1; D ambiguous. CDR3 length: 16 residues. Germline V gene sequence: CDR1 SGHRS, CDR2 YFSETQ. V was trimmed by 4 bases and J by 3 bases, leaving 16 bases between them. The CDR3 spells CASSPRQALDTGELFF. CDR3 DNA sequence: TGCGCCAGCAGCCCCAGGCAGGCCCTCGACACCGGGGAGCTGTTTTTT.

The chain is built from TRBV28 and TRBJ1-4; D uncertain. Germline loops: CDR1 MDHEN, CDR2 SYDVKM. This CDR3 has 14 amino acids. Trimming took off 2 bases at V and 8 bases at J, with 12 bases between the two ends. CDR3 loop: CASSLGGSGEKLFF. In nucleotides, the CDR3 is TGTGCCAGCAGTTTAGGAGGGTCGGGGGAAAAACTGTTTTTT.

The rearrangement uses TRBV6-1 and TRBJ2-1, with D perhaps TRBD1 (6 bases). The CDR3 consists of 16 residues. V was cut by 2 bases and J by 1 base, with 12 bases left in between. The germline V gene encodes CDR1 MNHNS and CDR2 SASEGT. As DNA, the CDR3 is TGTGCCAGCAGTGAACTAACAGGGTTTTCCTACAATGAGCAGTTCTTC. Its translation: CASSELTGFSYNEQFF.

This clone was seen more than once but under ten times. The chain carries TRBV5-4 and TRBJ1-2; 8 nucleotides align to TRBD1. The CDR3 has 15 amino acids. V lost 2 bases, J lost 5 bases, and 8 bases stayed unmatched. Germline V gives CDR1 SGHNT, CDR2 YYREEE (reference sequence). CDR3 loop: CASSLKDRGFYGYTF. The CDR3 coding sequence is TGTGCCAGCAGCTTAAAAGACAGGGGTTTTTATGGCTACACCTTC.